A single sample gave rise to the 16 T cell receptor beta chains below, sequenced in a study of tissue T cells after allogeneic stem cell transplantation. The protocol was immunoSEQ multiplex PCR, while the TCRdb copy is restricted to in-frame clones and leaves out a portion. The repertoire holds thousands of clones, with around 50% as singletons. The time point here: mouse harvest day 7 after allogeneic transplant. Mouse grafts combined 10^7 T-cell-depleted bone marrow cells with 10^6 splenic CD5+ T cells. The specimen was gut tissue. Every receptor here comes from a female BALB/c mouse given C57BL/6 T cells with graft-versus-host disease after an allogeneic hematopoietic cell transplant.

This clone was found a few times. Genes and germline come from the mouse. The read comes to an end 1 residue before the CDR3 does, leaving the germline J gene to fill in the end. V and J are TRBV29 and TRBJ2-7; D gene ambiguous. CDR1 and CDR2 (germline): MSHET, SYDVDS. CDR3 length equals 13 residues. Trimming removed 5 bases from V and 4 bases from J, with 12 bases in between. CDR3 bases read: TGTGCTAGCAGTCCTCTACAGAAATATGAACAGTAC. Residues: CASSPLQKYEQY. The whole CDR3 is CASSPLQKYEQYF.

About this clone: All gene names here are mouse names. The CDR3 end is not reached by the read, which stops 1 residue before it; the germline J gene fills it in. The rearrangement links TRBV16 to TRBJ2-1, with 8 nucleotides matching TRBD2. Germline loops: CDR1 SGHSA, CDR2 FRNQAP. The CDR3 totals 14 residues. Germline trimming cut 1 base from V and 5 bases from J; bases unmatched to any gene: 1. The CDR3 DNA, read in part, is TGTGCAAGCAGCTTAGGGGACTGGAATGCTGAGCAGTTC. It is translated as CASSLGDWNAEQF. The whole CDR3 protein reads CASSLGDWNAEQFF.

A remark on this clone: The gene names given are mouse names. The read finishes 1 residue shy of the CDR3 end, and the germline J gene is used to complete it. Within the sample, other DNA sequences also encode this same CDR3. The chain carries TRBV3 and TRBJ2-7; unclear D gene. The germline V gene encodes CDR1 SNHLY and CDR2 FYNGKV (reference sequence). There are 12 residues in the CDR3. V lost 5 bases and J lost 0, with 5 bases in between. CDR3 in amino acids: CASSPSSYEQYF. The CDR3 DNA, read in part, is TGTGCCAGCAGCCCGAGCTCCTATGAACAGTAC.

This clone was detected only a few times. Gene names and germline match the mouse. The read is 1 residue too short to cover the CDR3 end, so that end is filled in from the germline J gene. This rearrangement joins TRBV26 to TRBJ2-7; the match to TRBD2 covers 7 bases. Germline V gene sequence: CDR1 KGHPV, CDR2 FQNQEV (reference sequence). Trimming at V came to 0 bases and at J to 0 bases, leaving 2 bases not matched to a gene. The CDR3 has 15 amino acids. Incomplete CDR3 DNA: TGTGCCAGCAGTCTGTCGGGGGGGAGCTCCTATGAACAGTAC. It is translated as CASSLSGGSSYEQY. From start to end, the CDR3 is CASSLSGGSSYEQYF.

Points on this clone: Genes here carry mouse names. The read terminates 1 residue before the CDR3 end, so the remaining end is supplied by the germline J gene. The chain recombines TRBV22 with TRBJ2-5; the table calls TRBD1, which could not be checked here. TRBV22 is described as a pseudogene. This CDR3 spans 12 amino acids. The CDR3 reads CASSYRQDTQYF. Incomplete CDR3 DNA: TGTGCCAGCAGTTACAGGCAAGACACCCAGTAC.

This clone showed up just a few times. Here the gene names and germline are mouse. The read is 1 residue too short to cover the CDR3 end, so that end is filled in from the germline J gene. The gene calls are TRBV19 and TRBJ2-5; 7 bases align to TRBD2. With V trimmed by 2 bases and J by 5 bases, 2 bases remained unmatched. The CDR3 length is 13 residues. Germline CDR1 FNHDT, CDR2 SITEND (reference sequence). Here the CDR3 reads CASSMAGGDTQYF. The CDR3 DNA, read in part, is TGTGCCAGCAGTATGGCTGGGGGAGACACCCAGTAC.

A remark on this clone: Germline and genes here are mouse. Read coverage stops 1 residue before the CDR3 terminus; the germline J gene supplies the remainder. The J gene is TRBJ2-5, the V gene TRBV12-1; D possibly corresponds to TRBD2 (6 bases). This CDR3 has 13 residues. Between the trimmed V and J ends, which lost 1 base and 5 bases, there was a span of 9 bases. Germline V gene lookup returns CDR1 SGHSN and CDR2 HYEKVE. The CDR3 DNA, read in part, is TGTGCCAGCTCTCTGGGGGGAGGAGACACCCAGTAC. Protein product: CASSLGGGDTQY. The entire CDR3 reads CASSLGGGDTQYF.

As concerns this clone: Mouse gene names and germline throughout. The read ends 1 residue shy of where the CDR3 ends; the end is completed using the germline J gene. V gene TRBV1 combines with J gene TRBJ2-1; 10 positions match TRBD2. The CDR3 length is 15 residues. V shed 1 base and J 7 bases; nucleotides not matched to a gene: 4. The germline V gene encodes CDR1 NSQYPW and CDR2 LRSPGD (reference sequence). CDR3 bases read: TGCACCTGCAGTGCAGGGACTGGGGGTGAGGCTGAGCAGTTC. Translating gives CTCSAGTGGEAEQF. The full CDR3 is CTCSAGTGGEAEQFF.

About this clone itself: Genes and germline come from the mouse. The read is 1 residue too short to cover the CDR3 end, so that end is filled in from the germline J gene. The chain recombines TRBV23 with TRBJ2-3; the table's D gene call, TRBD2, was not cross checked with the DNA. The V gene's germline CDR1 is KGHTA and CDR2 FQNQQP. CDR3 length: 16 residues. The CDR3 bases that were read are TGCTCCAGCAGTCTGACTGGGGGGACGGGATCAGAAACGCTGTAT. This gives the protein CSSSLTGGTGSETLY. The full CDR3 sequence reads CSSSLTGGTGSETLYF.

In the case of this clone: Mouse gene names and germline throughout. The missing CDR3 end, 1 residue past where the read stops, is filled in from the germline J gene. This chain links TRBV3 with TRBJ2-3, with a possible D match to TRBD1 (5 bases). The CDR3 runs to 15 residues. V lost 1 base and J 0 bases, leaving 8 bases between the germline ends. Per germline, CDR1 SNHLY and CDR2 FYNGKV (reference sequence). The CDR3 loop reads CASSLGTSSAETLYF. The DNA read from the CDR3 is TGTGCCAGCAGCTTAGGGACATCTAGTGCAGAAACGCTGTAT.

To note about this clone: Gene names are mouse gene names. The read comes to an end 1 residue before the CDR3 does, leaving the germline J gene to fill in the end. V is TRBV12-1 and J is TRBJ1-3; D remains ambiguous. The V end lost 2 bases, the J end lost 3 bases, and 7 bases lay between the germline ends. This CDR3 spans 13 amino acids. Germline V CDR1 and CDR2: SGHSN, HYEKVE. The covered CDR3 bases are TGTGCCAGCTCTCGCGGGGTTGGAAATACGCTCTAT. Translating gives CASSRGVGNTLY. The full CDR3 protein reads CASSRGVGNTLYF.

About this clone: Mouse names are used for the genes. The read terminates 1 residue ahead of where the CDR3 ends, so the germline J gene completes it. This chain joins TRBV5 and TRBJ1-5, with D tentatively TRBD1 (6 bases). V gave up 4 bases and J gave up 0 bases, with 10 bases separating them. The CDR3 has 15 residues. Germline CDR1 and CDR2: LGHNA and YNLKQL (reference sequence). Incomplete CDR3 DNA: TGTGCCAGCAGCCCCCCGGGACATAACAACCAGGCTCCGCTT. This encodes CASSPPGHNNQAPL. Given in full, the CDR3 is CASSPPGHNNQAPLF.

About this clone itself: Gene names follow the mouse nomenclature. The read ends 1 residue early relative to the CDR3; the germline J gene fills the gap. This sample includes further DNA sequences coding for the same CDR3. This chain links TRBV26 with TRBJ1-4; D remains ambiguous. Trimming left V 4 bases short and J 0 bases short, with 6 bases between. The CDR3 contains 14 residues. The V gene's germline CDR1 is KGHPV and CDR2 FQNQEV (reference sequence). CDR3 DNA, as far as it was read: TGTGCCAGCAGTCGTCAAATTTCCAACGAAAGATTATTT. It encodes CASSRQISNERLF. In full, the CDR3 reads CASSRQISNERLFF.

Details on this clone: Gene names refer to mouse genes. The missing CDR3 end, 1 residue past where the read stops, is filled in from the germline J gene. The rearrangement links TRBV15 to TRBJ1-3, with D perhaps matching TRBD1 (5 bases). The CDR3 is 13 amino acids. Germline V CDR1 and CDR2: SGHND, FRSKSL. The germline V and J ends were trimmed by 4 bases and 3 bases, with 7 bases remaining between them. CDR3 DNA (partial): TGTGCCAGCAGTTCCAGGGATGGAAATACGCTCTAT. Protein: CASSSRDGNTLY. In full, the CDR3 is CASSSRDGNTLYF.

As regards this clone: These gene names are mouse names. The CDR3 extends 1 residue past the end of the read, so its final part is completed from the germline J gene. The V call is TRBV26, the J call TRBJ2-5; D is possibly TRBD1 (7 bases). Germline loops: CDR1 KGHPV, CDR2 FQNQEV (reference sequence). V lost 4 bases and J 5 bases, leaving 13 bases between the germline ends. The CDR3 covers 14 residues. CDR3 DNA, as far as it was read: TGTGCCAGCAGTCAGGGGGCGAGTCGAGACACCCAGTAC. This sequence encodes CASSQGASRDTQY. The whole CDR3 reads CASSQGASRDTQYF.

As regards this clone: Gene names and germline match the mouse. With the read ending 1 residue before the CDR3 end, the germline J gene is used to fill in that end. The chain couples TRBV26 to TRBJ1-3, with 9 positions matching TRBD1. The length of the CDR3 is 15 residues. Germline assignment: CDR1 KGHPV and CDR2 FQNQEV (reference sequence). V shed 6 bases and J 2 bases; nucleotides not matched to a gene: 5. The CDR3 bases that were read are TGTGCCAGCAGCCTAACAGGGGGCGCTGGAAATACGCTCTAT. It is translated as CASSLTGGAGNTLY. From start to end, the CDR3 is CASSLTGGAGNTLYF.